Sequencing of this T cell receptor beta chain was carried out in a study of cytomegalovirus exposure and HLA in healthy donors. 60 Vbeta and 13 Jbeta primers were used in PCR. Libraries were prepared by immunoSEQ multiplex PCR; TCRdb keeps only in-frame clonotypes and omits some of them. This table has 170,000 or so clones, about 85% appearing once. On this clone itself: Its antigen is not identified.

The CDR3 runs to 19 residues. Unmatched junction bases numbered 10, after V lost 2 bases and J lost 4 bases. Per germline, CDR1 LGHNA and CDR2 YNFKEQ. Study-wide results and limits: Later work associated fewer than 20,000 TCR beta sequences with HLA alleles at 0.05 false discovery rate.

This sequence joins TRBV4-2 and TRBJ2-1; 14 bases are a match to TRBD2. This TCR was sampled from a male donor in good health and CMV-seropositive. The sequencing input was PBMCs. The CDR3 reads CASSQRGTSGRSRYNEQFF. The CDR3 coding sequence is TGTGCCAGCAGCCAACGAGGGACTAGCGGGAGAAGTCGGTACAATGAGCAGTTCTTC.